The clone carrying this T cell receptor beta chain occurred once. These data originate in a study of graft-versus-host responses after intestinal transplantation. Study-wide context: Transplant types were multivisceral, liver-intestinal, or isolated intestinal.

V was clipped by 2 bases and J by 0 bases, with 7 bases between them. The V gene's germline CDR1 is SEHNR and CDR2 FQNEAQ (reference sequence). CDR3 length: 14 amino acids. Repertoires were generated with immunoSEQ multiplex PCR, while TCRdb's copy carries only in-frame clones and drops some. Among roughly 28,000 clones listed, 90% to 95% were seen once. This chain connects TRBV7-9 to TRBJ1-2; D is unclear. This sequence was found in a human patient who received an intestinal transplant, so some T cells may come from the graft donor. The sample was PBMCs, taken 66 days after intestinal transplant. CDR3 nucleotide sequence: TGTGCCAGCAGCTTAAACGGAGCTAACTATGGCTACACCTTC. Protein product: CASSLNGANYGYTF.